There are a few counts of the clone carrying this T cell receptor beta chain. What the recovered Cohort 3 donors had was two negative PCRs, clearance, or symptom resolution. The data derive from a study of blood T cell repertoires in COVID-19. Study background: The United States, Italy and Spain provided the acute and convalescent COVID-19 samples.

Trimming pared 1 base from V and 5 bases from J, leaving 12 bases between. CDR3 size: 13 residues. Germline assignment: CDR1 GTSNPN and CDR2 SVGIG (reference sequence). The method was immunoSEQ multiplex PCR; TCRdb's version includes in-frame clones alone and lacks a portion of them. The sample shows more than 250,000 clones, more than 75% of them seen only once. The receptor was derived from a woman younger than 35 who had recovered from COVID-19. The chain joins TRBV30 to TRBJ2-7, with D possibly matching TRBD2 (5 bases). The specimen sequenced was PBMCs or T cells enriched from blood (not recorded which). CDR3 DNA: TGTGCCTGGAGTGGCGTAGGAGGCCACGAGCAGTACTTC. It is translated as CAWSGVGGHEQYF.